A selection of T cell receptor beta chains follows, all from one sample in a study of blood T cell repertoires in COVID-19. Sequencing used immunoSEQ multiplex PCR; TCRdb keeps in-frame clones, though not all of them. The sample contains 390,000 or so clones, 80% to 90% of which appear only once. Material: PBMCs or T cells enriched from blood (not recorded which). These receptors originate from a woman between 45 and 65 years old who had recovered from COVID-19. Each CDR3 is given without its conserved first and last residue.

j_call | v_call | cdr3_aa
TRBJ2-7 | TRBV4-2 | ASSHAGSYEQY
TRBJ1-4 | TRBV6-5 | ASRPTGATNEKLF
TRBJ2-3 | TRBV29-1 | SLGLAGTKNTQY
TRBJ2-5 | TRBV29-1 | SVDSGTSFGETQY
TRBJ1-1 | TRBV6-5 | ATTRVAEAF
TRBJ1-3 | TRBV7-9 | ASSPRAGGGNTIY
TRBJ2-6 | TRBV6-2/TRBV6-3 | ASSYGQLTSGANVLT
TRBJ1-1 | TRBV28 | ASSFLRVSATEAF
TRBJ2-1 | TRBV28 | ASSLEQFDNEQF
TRBJ2-7 | TRBV29-1 | SVGGRVNTYEQY
TRBJ2-1 | TRBV24-1 | ATSDSDRFYNEQF
TRBJ2-2 | TRBV5-1 | ASRSRPSDRVNTGELF
TRBJ2-5 | TRBV30 | AWKGVGETQY
TRBJ2-2 | TRBV12-3/TRBV12-4 | ASSGGLFGELF
TRBJ1-1 | TRBV27 | ASRVSGNTEAF
TRBJ2-3 | TRBV14 | ASSHWGLRTDTQY
TRBJ1-1 | TRBV4-1 | ASGGARNTEAF
TRBJ2-5 | TRBV5-1 | ASTTGLGGETQY
TRBJ2-3 | TRBV5-1 | ASSLESGDTQY
TRBJ1-3 | TRBV28 | ASSSGSGRNTIY
TRBJ2-6 | TRBV10-1 | ASTPSTGHGANVLT
TRBJ1-5 | TRBV6-6 | ASSPDRHSNQPQH
TRBJ1-6 | TRBV28 | ASITNNNSPLH
TRBJ2-7 | TRBV7-9 | ASSPRPAPYEQY
TRBJ1-2 | TRBV19 | ASVGDRGGNGYT
TRBJ2-1 | TRBV15 | ATSRGPDTYNEQF
TRBJ1-5 | TRBV2 | ASSEILFGNQPQH
TRBJ2-5 | TRBV23-1 | ASSLIRGGETQY
TRBJ1-3 | TRBV24-1 | ATSDPETSGNTIY
TRBJ1-2 | TRBV7-6 | ASSLGGGVQHGYT
TRBJ2-6 | TRBV19 | ASSLTGGRTGANVLT
TRBJ1-1 | TRBV7-9 | ASSPPGHAEAF
TRBJ1-6 | TRBV18 | ASSLSSDRGNSPLH
TRBJ2-5 | TRBV12-5 | ASGLATGPQY
TRBJ2-3 | TRBV7-2 | ASSLSEAGGLTSADTQY
TRBJ2-5 | TRBV7-2 | ASSLGLAGGPRETQY
TRBJ1-4 | TRBV7-9 | ASSSTGTGEKLF
TRBJ2-1 | TRBV6-1 | ASSDWSGGQYDEQF
TRBJ2-1 | TRBV4-1 | ASSQEASRGGAVGEQF
TRBJ2-3 | TRBV19 | ASSIALGTDTDTQY
TRBJ2-3 | TRBV3-1/TRBV3-2 | ASTPLGRKPSTDTQY
TRBJ1-4 | TRBV28 | ASSTSYRGSLF
TRBJ2-6 | TRBV27 | ASSSLGTGMGGANVLT
TRBJ2-3 | TRBV6-1 | ASSDLAGGRTDTQY